This T cell receptor (beta chain) stems from a study of Ad26.COV2.S vaccination and SARS-CoV-2 variants. Study details: Participants got Ad26.COV2.S intramuscularly, once or twice 56 days apart.

A note on this clone: What it binds is not known.

TCRdb's table, derived via immunoSEQ multiplex PCR, lists solely in-frame clones and lacks some. The sample holds 400,000 to 450,000 clones, about 90% seen once. Study conclusions and caveats: Spike-specific responses of CD8+ and CD4+ T cells were reported to display substantial breadth after vaccination. Vaccinees and placebo recipients showed similar non-spike TCR breadth.

The treatment: 15 to 20 received Ad26.COV2.S at low or high dose, single or two shots; about five received placebo; per-sample allocation not given. Material that was analyzed had been drawn on day 63 after the first vaccine or placebo injection. Boston provided a donor who was an adult aged 18-55 years. J gave up 1 base and V 6 bases, and 0 bases lay outside the gene matches. The CDR3 sequence is 14 residues long. Germline V lookup: CDR1 MNHEY, CDR2 SMNVEV (reference sequence). This TCR derives from a person between 18 and 65 years old who received the Ad26.COV2.S COVID-19 vaccine or a placebo. The specimen comprised peripheral blood, sampled in a trial of Ad26.COV2.S vaccine versus placebo. The chain employs TRBV27 and TRBJ2-5; the match to TRBD2 covers 12 bases. The CDR3 sequence: CASRGLAGQETQYF. CDR3 in DNA: TGTGCCAGCAGGGGACTAGCGGGCCAAGAGACCCAGTACTTC.